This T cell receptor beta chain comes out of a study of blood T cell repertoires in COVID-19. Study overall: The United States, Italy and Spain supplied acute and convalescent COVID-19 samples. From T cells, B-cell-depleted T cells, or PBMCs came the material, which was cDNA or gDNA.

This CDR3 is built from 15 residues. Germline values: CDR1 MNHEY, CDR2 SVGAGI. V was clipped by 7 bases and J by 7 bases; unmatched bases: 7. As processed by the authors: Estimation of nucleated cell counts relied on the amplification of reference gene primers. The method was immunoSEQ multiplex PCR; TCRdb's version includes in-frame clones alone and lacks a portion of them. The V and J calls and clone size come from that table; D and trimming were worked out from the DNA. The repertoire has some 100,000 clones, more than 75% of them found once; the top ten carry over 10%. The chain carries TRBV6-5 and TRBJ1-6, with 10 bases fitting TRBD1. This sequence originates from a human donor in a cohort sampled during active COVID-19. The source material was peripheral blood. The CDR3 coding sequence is TGTGCCAGCAACTCTCCGGGACAGGGGAATTCACCCCTCCACTTT. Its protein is CASNSPGQGNSPLHF.